What follows is one T cell receptor beta chain and its context. No antigen is known for it. Base qualities are missing; no much larger clone stands one base away. This entry is derived from a study of T cell responses to AZD1222 COVID-19 vaccine (dated by TCRdb to the early 2020s). In terms of the full investigation: AZD1222 recipients with second doses at about 4 weeks or about 12 weeks were pooled, because spike-specific TCR depth and breadth did not differ between schedules. TCR sequencing covered more than 230 trial participants: about 210 given two doses of AZD1222 and about 26 given two doses of MenACWY control vaccine. Trial participants were enrolled by age into subgroups of 18-55, 56-69 and 70-plus years, and roughly 150, 30 and 60 TCR-sequenced participants, respectively, were included in these subgroups. The full study reports these points: Conclusions about previously exposed vaccinees were limited because only six AZD1222 recipients were SARS-CoV-2 seropositive at baseline. Participants were mostly white British and included more females than males, and it was suggested by the authors that clonal diversity may have been underestimated. Reportedly, close to half of the unique spike-specific TCRs recognized epitopes lying outside the regions that are mutated in the B.1.351 and B.1.1.7 variants. The 56-69-year group was small, and its depth increase did not reach significance, likely because of low power. The whole spike protein was spanned by vaccine-associated CD4 TCRs, and dominant responses were seen in regions 160-218 and 743-854. After two AZD1222 doses, both the breadth and the depth of spike-specific TCRs were significantly higher than at day 0 and than in MenACWY recipients. No day 14 peak-response samples were available, so repertoires were characterized only after the peak T cell response.

The CDR3 regions of human TCRbeta chains were analyzed by immunosequencing. The authors processed their data as follows. Repertoire TCRs were checked for matches against a reference library of SARS-CoV-2-specific TCRs that had been generated using the MIRA antigen-specificity platform. Breadth was defined as the fraction of unique TCRs that were SARS-CoV-2-associated, and depth was defined as the fraction of total T cells that were SARS-CoV-2-associated. Using the MIRA data, each spike-specific TCR was mapped to the spike region that the TCR reacts to and placed in a CD4 or CD8 class. Log10-transformed breadth and depth values were compared by one-way ANOVA with Sidak's multiple comparisons tests. TCRdb stores this immuneACCESS table with in-frame sequences only. Part of the clones is absent; in the studies checked, under half of the shortfall reflects unresolved V genes, and no reason is known for the rest. V and J calls and clone size are as listed in that table; D and trimming were resolved from the DNA. The sample table holds fewer than 140,000 clones, of which about nine tenths were seen once. Of the sample, about 5.4% falls within the top ten clones.

The germline V gene (reference sequence) provides CDR1 MNHEY and CDR2 SMNVEV. V is pruned by 4 bases and J by 1 base, leaving 8 bases of the junction without a gene match. From its cysteine to its phenylalanine, the CDR3 spans 16 amino acids. Only the CDR3 DNA stays, 48 bases, in frame from base 1. In the paper's terms, the time point label means: baseline before first vaccination. Vaccinee samples came from UK trials COV001 and COV002, including a single-blind randomized controlled phase 2/3 trial of AZD1222 (ChAdOx1 nCoV-19) in healthy adults. For TCRbeta chain sequencing, PBMC samples from trial participants were taken at day 0 and at day 28 after the second dose.

The chain was built from TRBV27 and TRBJ2-7, with TRBD2 identical over 9 junction bases. The TCR sequence derives from an adult in good health. The starting material was peripheral blood, obtained on day 0 of AZD1222 vaccination. The nucleotide sequence reads as follows: TGTGCCAGCAGTTCCTGGACTAGCGCGCTATCCTACGAGCAGTACTTC. Its translation reads: CASSSWTSALSYEQYF.